This paragraph reports one T cell receptor (beta chain). V was clipped by 4 bases and J by 2 bases, with 9 bases between them. The CDR3 extends over 14 amino acids. The germline V gene has CDR1 SGHNT and CDR2 YYREEE (reference sequence). The data originate from a study of blood T cell repertoires in COVID-19. Assay: immunoSEQ multiplex PCR; the TCRdb copy retains only in-frame clones and omits some. This sample carries roughly 190,000 clones, about four fifths of them seen once, and the ten largest clones take around 3.5%. Cohort placement rested on clinical history that participants reported themselves. Cohort 3 donors were reported recovered after two negative PCRs, clearance, or symptom resolution.

This clonotype originated in a woman aged 30 to 39 who had recovered from COVID-19. The J gene is TRBJ2-2, the V gene TRBV5-4; D is possibly TRBD1 (5 bases). The material sequenced was PBMCs or T cells enriched from blood (not recorded which). CDR3 in DNA: TGTGCCAGCAGCCCGGACATTAACACCGGGGAGCTGTTTTTT. Amino acids: CASSPDINTGELFF.